This T cell receptor beta chain was observed in a study of shared clonotypes between healthy human individuals (dated by TCRdb to about 2020). Study-wide context: Three men and a couple of women, aged 18 to 49 years, made up the cohort. To estimate repertoire size and how much clonotypes are shared between individuals, the study performed deep sequencing of blood TCR repertoires from a handful of healthy adults. For each donor, three plates each were used for CD4 naive and CD4 memory, two plates were used for CD8 naive, and one plate was used for CD8 memory. Leukapheresis yielded between about 0.94 and 8.9 billion PBMCs per donor. Different laboratories and diverse techniques were used to prepare libraries and sequence TCR repertoires, to increase sequencing depth and limit assay-specific biases.

Germline trimming amounts to 5 bases on V and 7 bases on J, with 7 as the count of junction bases outside the gene matches. For CDR1 and CDR2, the germline V gene (reference sequence) lists SEHNR and FQNEAQ. The CDR3 holds 15 amino acids from the cysteine to the phenylalanine. Solely the CDR3 DNA is kept, with 45 bases framed from the first base. General study outcomes and caveats: Sampling was restricted to blood, and TCR repertoires in tissue are likely to differ from TCR repertoires in blood. Rarefaction of sorted-subset datasets indicated incomplete sequencing despite the large sequencing depth. Across a handful of donors, approximately 5% of naive CD4, approximately 3.6% of naive CD8, roughly 2.3% of memory CD4, and 0.4% of memory CD8 clonotypes were shared. Clonotypes shared by all four sorted-subset donors showed higher generation probabilities than non-shared clonotypes. Larger estimated clonotype richness was generally found for naive subsets than for memory subsets. Based on pairwise subsampling, the degree of clonotype sharing among donors was expected to be affected by sequencing depth. The genetic and exposure-history diversity represented was limited by the small number of donors.

The donors were healthy, HIV-negative adults with no recently reported acute infections or vaccinations. Every donor was a Caucasian adult residing in Nashville, Tennessee, USA. CD8 memory samples consisted of magnetically selected CD45RO+ cells combined with CCR7-negative CD45RA+ effector memory (TemRA) cells. Blood was obtained by leukapheresis, after which PBMCs were separated by Ficoll-Histopaque density gradient centrifugation and cryopreserved in liquid nitrogen vapor phase. Purity and quantity of every magnetically sorted T cell population were checked by analytical flow cytometry. Genomic DNA was isolated from each sorted fraction and quantified by UV absorbance on a Nanodrop 2000c. TCR CDR3 regions were amplified from genomic DNA by multiplex PCR using the deep immunoSEQ assay. Extracted genomic DNA from each cell subset was distributed evenly across all wells of several immunoSEQ 96-well plates, and each plate was treated as a replicate. For sorted subsets, each replicate PCR was loaded with roughly 0.2 ug genomic DNA, equivalent to 30,000 or so T cell genomes. Purified libraries were quantified with a Qubit 3.0 fluorometer, sized on a Bioanalyzer 2100, and re-quantified with the KAPA Library Quantification kit. Each immunoSEQ 96-well plate was sequenced on its own single-read 150-cycle Illumina NextSeq 550 flow cell. Regarding the original processing steps: Because the immunoSEQ output held only junctional sequences and lacked quality scores, the filtering could not match the filtering applied to full-length reads. To assign V/J genes and CDR3, sequences were annotated using PyIR, a Python wrapper for IgBLAST v1.9, with IMGT germline references. Reads with weak V/J assignments (E-value above 1e-6), missing CDR3, stop codons, out-of-frame junctions, or ambiguous translated residues were removed. V3J clonotypes were defined by identical inferred V gene, J gene, and CDR3 amino acid sequence. To compute the percentage overlap between repertoires, the number of shared unique clonotypes was divided by the size of the smaller repertoire. Three approaches were used to assess repertoire richness: RTK rarefaction, the Chao1 estimator, and Recon v2.1 estimates of unobserved clonotypes. OLGA was used to compute generation probabilities for all TCRbeta clonotypes that the gDNA method yielded from a few donors. TCRdb holds this immuneACCESS table with in-frame rearrangements only. Some clones are missing; in checked studies, unresolved V genes explain under half, and the rest has no known cause. V and J calls plus clone size are reproduced from that table; the DNA served to infer D and trimming. The sample profile shows approximately 640,000 clones; 90% of them were found once. The leading ten clones occupy approximately 35% of the sample.

About this clone: Its antigen specificity is not known. No quality values exist for individual bases; no much larger clone is one base distant.

Sequencing was done on a sample of memory CD8+ T cells from PBMCs. The label giving this sample's cell subset or site can be read as: CD45RO+ cells pooled with CCR7-negative TemRA cells. This clonotype was obtained from a young man in good health. Some clones in this sample may be carry-over from other donors' samples. The rearrangement joined TRBV7-9 to TRBJ2-1; 11 junctional bases match TRBD1. CDR3 protein: CASSPGQGARNEQFF. The DNA reads as follows: TGTGCCAGCAGCCCTGGACAGGGGGCTAGGAATGAGCAGTTCTTC.